This paragraph reports one TCR beta chain. Exclusion applied to patients with autoimmune disease history or systemic immunosuppression. These data originate in a study of OX40 agonist ivuxolimab in advanced cancers. At the level of the study: Clinicians treated patients with ivuxolimab, an agonistic anti-OX40 (CD134) antibody. Treatment received earlier with anti-PD-1, anti-PD-L1 or anti-CTLA-4 agents was allowed, and 40% had some. Hepatocellular carcinoma, melanoma, renal cell or head and neck cancer occurred in dose-escalation patients.

The germline V and J ends were trimmed by 0 bases and 5 bases, with 7 bases remaining between them. The CDR3 totals 14 residues. Per germline, CDR1 MNHNY and CDR2 SVGAGI (reference sequence). The repertoire was sequenced with immunoSEQ multiplex PCR; TCRdb's copy has only in-frame clones and lacks some. Here the sample spans about 34,000 clones, around 90% being singletons. The sequences come from CD4+ or CD8+ T cells sorted from blood, collected in a trial of the OX40 agonist ivuxolimab. The chain joins TRBV6-6 to TRBJ2-2; D remains ambiguous. The sequence was collected from an adult with an advanced solid tumor such as melanoma, head and neck, liver or kidney cancer. CDR3 coding DNA: TGTGCCAGCAGTTACTCGAGAGGAACCGGGGAGCTGTTTTTT. As protein: CASSYSRGTGELFF.